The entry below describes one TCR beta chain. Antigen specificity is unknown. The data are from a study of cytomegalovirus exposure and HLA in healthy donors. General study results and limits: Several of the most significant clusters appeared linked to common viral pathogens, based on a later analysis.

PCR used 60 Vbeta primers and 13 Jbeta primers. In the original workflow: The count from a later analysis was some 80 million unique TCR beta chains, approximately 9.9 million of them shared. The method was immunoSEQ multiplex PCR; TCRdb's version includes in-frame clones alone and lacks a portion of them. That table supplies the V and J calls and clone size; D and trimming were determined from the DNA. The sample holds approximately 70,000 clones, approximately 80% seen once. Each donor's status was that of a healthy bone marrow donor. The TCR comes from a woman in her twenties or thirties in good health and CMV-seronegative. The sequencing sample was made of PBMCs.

Here the CDR3 reads CASSQDGTADQPQHF. The CDR3 DNA is TGCGCCAGCAGCCAAGATGGGACAGCAGATCAGCCCCAGCATTTT. V gene TRBV4-3 combines with J gene TRBJ1-5; TRBD1 matches 7 bases. This CDR3 region has 15 residues. The ends lost 0 bases at V and 5 bases at J; junction bases unmatched: 4. Germline V lookup: CDR1 LGHNA, CDR2 YSLEER.